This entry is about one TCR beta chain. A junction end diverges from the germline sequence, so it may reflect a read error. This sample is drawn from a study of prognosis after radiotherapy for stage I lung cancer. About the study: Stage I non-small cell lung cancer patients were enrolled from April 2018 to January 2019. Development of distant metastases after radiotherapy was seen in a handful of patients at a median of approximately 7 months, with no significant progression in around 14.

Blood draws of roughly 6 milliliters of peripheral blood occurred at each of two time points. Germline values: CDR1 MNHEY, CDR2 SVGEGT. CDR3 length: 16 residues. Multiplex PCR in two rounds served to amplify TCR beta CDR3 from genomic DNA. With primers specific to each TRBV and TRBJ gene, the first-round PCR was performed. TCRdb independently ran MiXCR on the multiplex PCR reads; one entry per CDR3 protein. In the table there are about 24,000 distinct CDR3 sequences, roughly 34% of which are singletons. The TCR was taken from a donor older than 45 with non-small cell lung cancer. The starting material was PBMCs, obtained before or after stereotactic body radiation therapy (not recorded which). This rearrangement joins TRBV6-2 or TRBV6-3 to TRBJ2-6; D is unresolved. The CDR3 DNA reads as TGTGCCAGCATTCCTTCCCTCCGCTCTGGTGCCAACGTCCTGACTTTC. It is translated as CASIPSLRSGANVLTF.